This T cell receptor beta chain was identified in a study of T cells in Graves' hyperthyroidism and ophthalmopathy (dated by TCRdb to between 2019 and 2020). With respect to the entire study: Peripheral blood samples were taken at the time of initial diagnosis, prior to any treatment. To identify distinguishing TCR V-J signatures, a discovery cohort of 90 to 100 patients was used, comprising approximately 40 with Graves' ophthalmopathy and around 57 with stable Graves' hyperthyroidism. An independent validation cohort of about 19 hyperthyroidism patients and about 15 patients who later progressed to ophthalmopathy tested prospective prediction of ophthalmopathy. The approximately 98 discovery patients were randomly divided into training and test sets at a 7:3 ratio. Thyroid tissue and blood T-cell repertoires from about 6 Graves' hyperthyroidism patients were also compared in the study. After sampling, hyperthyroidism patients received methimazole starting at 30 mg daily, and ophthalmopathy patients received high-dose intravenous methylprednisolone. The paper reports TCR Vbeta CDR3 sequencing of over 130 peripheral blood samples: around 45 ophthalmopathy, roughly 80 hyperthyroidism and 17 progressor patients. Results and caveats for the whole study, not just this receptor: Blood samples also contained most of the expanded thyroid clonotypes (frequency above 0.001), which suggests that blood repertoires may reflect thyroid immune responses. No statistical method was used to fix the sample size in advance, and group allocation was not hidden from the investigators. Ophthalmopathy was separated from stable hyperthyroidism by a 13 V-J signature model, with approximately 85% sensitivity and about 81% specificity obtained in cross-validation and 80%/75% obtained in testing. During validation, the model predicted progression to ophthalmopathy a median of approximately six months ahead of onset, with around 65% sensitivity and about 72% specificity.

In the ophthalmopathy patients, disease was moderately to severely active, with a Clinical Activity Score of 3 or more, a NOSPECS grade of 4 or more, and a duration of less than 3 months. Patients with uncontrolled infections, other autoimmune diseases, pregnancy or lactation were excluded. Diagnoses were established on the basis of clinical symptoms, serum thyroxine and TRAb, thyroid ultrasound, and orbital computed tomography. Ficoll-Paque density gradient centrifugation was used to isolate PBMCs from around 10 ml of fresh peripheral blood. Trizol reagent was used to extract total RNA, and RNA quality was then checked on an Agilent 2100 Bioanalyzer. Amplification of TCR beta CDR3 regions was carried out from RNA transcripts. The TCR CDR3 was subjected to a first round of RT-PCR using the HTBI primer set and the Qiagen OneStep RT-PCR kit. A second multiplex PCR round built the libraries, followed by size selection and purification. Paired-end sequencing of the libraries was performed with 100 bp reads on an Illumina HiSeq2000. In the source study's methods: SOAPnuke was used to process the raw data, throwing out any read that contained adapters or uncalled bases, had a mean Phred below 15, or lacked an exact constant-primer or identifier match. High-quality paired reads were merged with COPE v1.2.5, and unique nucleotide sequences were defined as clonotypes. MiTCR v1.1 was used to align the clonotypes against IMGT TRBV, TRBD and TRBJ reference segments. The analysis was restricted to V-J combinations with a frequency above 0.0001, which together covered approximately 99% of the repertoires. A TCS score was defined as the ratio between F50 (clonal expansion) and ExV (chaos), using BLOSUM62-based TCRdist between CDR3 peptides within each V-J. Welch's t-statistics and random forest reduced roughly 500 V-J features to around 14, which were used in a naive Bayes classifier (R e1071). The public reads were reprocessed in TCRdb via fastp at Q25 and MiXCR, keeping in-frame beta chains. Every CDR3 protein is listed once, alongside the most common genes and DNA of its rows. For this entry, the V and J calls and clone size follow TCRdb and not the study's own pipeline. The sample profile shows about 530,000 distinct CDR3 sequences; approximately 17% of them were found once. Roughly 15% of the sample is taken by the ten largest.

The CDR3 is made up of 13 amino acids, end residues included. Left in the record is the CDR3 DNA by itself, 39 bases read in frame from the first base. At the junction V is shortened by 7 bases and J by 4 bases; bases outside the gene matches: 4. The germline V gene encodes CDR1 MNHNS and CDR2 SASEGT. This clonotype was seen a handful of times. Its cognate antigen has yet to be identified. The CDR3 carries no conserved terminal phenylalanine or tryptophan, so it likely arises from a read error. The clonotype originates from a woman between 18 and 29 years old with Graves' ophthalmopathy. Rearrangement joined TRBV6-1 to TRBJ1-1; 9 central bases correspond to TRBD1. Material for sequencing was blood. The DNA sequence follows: TGTGCCAGCAAAGGGACAGGGTCCACTGAAGCTTTCCTT. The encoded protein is CASKGTGSTEAFL.